Following are 2 T cell receptor beta chains from one sample sequenced in a study of regulatory T cells in long-lasting Graves disease. HTBI primers from iRepertoire and Arm-PCR of CDR3 regions yielded the TCR beta libraries. TCRdb ran MiXCR on the multiplex PCR reads and lists one entry per CDR3 protein. The sample lists approximately 380,000 distinct CDR3 sequences; around 20% were seen once. Indicated time point: persistent/refractory GD, antithyroid drugs over 5 years with positive TRAb. The TCR library used RNA extracted from PBMCs. The sample consisted of peripheral blood mononuclear cells (PBMCs), taken when the disease was refractory, from a patient treated with antithyroid drugs. These receptors all stem from a female donor with Graves disease.

This clonotype was counted only a few times. The V gene is TRBV2, the J gene TRBJ2-1, with D unclear. V lost 1 base and J 6 bases, leaving 19 bases between the germline ends. Germline V gene sequence: CDR1 SNHLY, CDR2 FYNNEI. There are 17 residues in the CDR3. The CDR3 reads CASSEGLDLYLGNEQFF. CDR3 DNA: TGTGCCAGCAGTGAAGGGCTAGATTTATATCTGGGCAATGAGCAGTTCTTC.

The chain links TRBV28 to TRBJ2-7, with 9 nucleotides matching TRBD2. In germline, CDR1 is MDHEN, CDR2 SYDVKM. The CDR3 is 16 amino acids. With 4 bases clipped from V and 5 bases from J, the junction kept 12 bases outside the gene matches. CDR3 sequence: CASSSVTGLALHEQYF. Here the CDR3 DNA reads TGTGCCAGCAGTTCAGTGACGGGACTAGCTCTGCACGAGCAGTACTTC.